This entry lists 18 T cell receptor beta chains sequenced from one sample in a study of T cells in Graves' hyperthyroidism and ophthalmopathy. The CDR3 regions of TCR beta were amplified from RNA transcripts. The primer set for the first-round RT-PCR of the TCR CDR3 was HTBI. In TCRdb, the multiplex PCR reads were re-called with MiXCR into one record per CDR3 protein. The sample has 460,000 or so distinct CDR3 sequences, around 15% seen once. Source material: blood. These receptors were obtained from a woman in her late teens or twenties with Graves' hyperthyroidism.

Many counts were recorded for this clonotype. The rearrangement uses TRBV7-9 and TRBJ2-7, with D possibly being TRBD1 (6 bases). Per germline, CDR1 SEHNR and CDR2 FQNEAQ (reference sequence). The CDR3 has 16 residues. Trimming cost V 4 bases and J 0 bases, with 16 bases left between them. In nucleotides, the CDR3 is TGTGCCAGCAGCTCGATTAGGACAGACACCTCCTACGAGCAGTACGTC. Encoded protein: CASSSIRTDTSYEQYV.

There are many counts of this clonotype. This chain joins TRBV11-2 and TRBJ2-7; 9 bases match TRBD2. This CDR3 spans 16 amino acids. After removal of 0 bases from V and 4 bases from J, the junction contained 7 bases not matched to a gene. Germline V lookup: CDR1 SGHAT, CDR2 FQNNGV. For the CDR3, the DNA is TGTGCCAGCAGCTTAGATCTTCCTAGCGGGATATACGAGCAGTACGTC. Residues: CASSLDLPSGIYEQYV.

The J gene is TRBJ1-4, the V gene TRBV12-5; 8 nucleotides match TRBD1. V shed 7 bases, J shed 0 bases, and the junction held 4 bases outside the gene matches. Germline CDR1 LGHNT, CDR2 FRNRAP. CDR3 length: 15 amino acids. In nucleotides, the CDR3 is TGTGCTAGTGTCCCGACAGGGGCAACTAATGAAAAACTGTTTTTT. Translating it yields CASVPTGATNEKLFF.

The chain is built from TRBV11-3 and TRBJ2-1, with 10 bases fitting TRBD2. Germline loops: CDR1 SGHNT, CDR2 YENEEA. The CDR3 has 18 amino acids. Unmatched junction bases numbered 7, after V lost 0 bases and J lost 2 bases. CDR3 nucleotide sequence: TGTGCCAGCAGCTTAGATCCAGCGGGAGGGCCGGCCTACAATGAGCAGTTCTTC. It is translated as CASSLDPAGGPAYNEQFF. Based on the CDR3 plus reference TRBV11-3 and TRBJ2-1, the full variable domain is EAGVVQSPRYKIIEKKQPVAFWCNPISGHNTLYWYLQNLGQGPELLIRYENEEAVDDSQLPKDRFSAERLKGVDSTLKIQPAELGDSAVYLCASSLDPAGGPAYNEQFFGPGTRLTVL.

This clonotype occurred a few times. The gene calls are TRBV6-2 or TRBV6-3 and TRBJ2-7; the D is unclear. There are 14 residues in the CDR3. V gave up 4 bases and J gave up 3 bases, with 13 bases separating them. Germline assignment: CDR1 MNHEY and CDR2 SVGEGT. The CDR3 DNA reads TGTGCCAGCAGTTTGAACTATGGAAGCTACGAGCAGTACGTC. Translated: CASSLNYGSYEQYV.

The V gene is TRBV7-2, the J gene TRBJ1-1; D is undetermined. CDR1 SGHTA and CDR2 FQGNSA come from the germline V gene. V was clipped by 1 base and J by 1 base, with 13 bases between them. The CDR3 loop spans 16 amino acids. The CDR3 DNA reads TGTGCCAGCAGCTTAGGGCCCCACTCCGGGAACACTGAAGCTTTCTTT. It codes for CASSLGPHSGNTEAFF.

This clonotype has ten or more counts. The chain employs TRBV27 and TRBJ2-1, with TRBD1 as a possible D gene (5 bases). The CDR3 has 13 residues. V was shortened by 2 bases and J by 8 bases, with 10 bases between the two germline ends. In germline, CDR1 is MNHEY, CDR2 SMNVEV (reference sequence). The CDR3 DNA is TGTGCCAGCAGTTTACAGGGCAGGGATGAGCAGTTCTTC. Amino acids: CASSLQGRDEQFF.

This clonotype was detected many times. The J gene is TRBJ1-4, the V gene TRBV10-2, with a possible D match to TRBD1 (6 bases). Germline CDR1 is WSHSY and CDR2 is SAAADI. The CDR3 length is 14 residues. Deletions cut 3 bases from V and 3 bases from J, with 8 bases between. CDR3 protein: CASSDGTPNEKLFF. For the CDR3, the DNA is TGCGCCAGCAGTGACGGGACACCTAATGAAAAACTGTTTTTT.

This clonotype was counted at least ten times. The chain uses TRBV7-3 and TRBJ2-1, with TRBD2 matching over 10 bases. This CDR3 region has 15 residues. With 2 bases clipped from V and 8 bases from J, the junction kept 6 bases outside the gene matches. Germline values: CDR1 SGHTA, CDR2 FQGTGA. CDR3 region: CASSLGLAGEHEQFF. CDR3 DNA sequence: TGTGCCAGCAGCTTAGGCCTAGCGGGAGAACATGAGCAGTTCTTC.

This clonotype has at least ten counts. This chain's CDR3 is CASSLKGPGGNYGYTF. The CDR3 DNA sequence: TGTGCCAGCAGCTTAAAGGGCCCAGGGGGTAACTATGGCTACACCTTC. V usage is TRBV7-8 and J usage is TRBJ1-2, with 7 bases identical to TRBD1. CDR1 and CDR2 (germline): SGHVS, FQNEAQ. This CDR3 region has 16 residues. V shed 2 bases and J 1 base; nucleotides not matched to a gene: 7.

Ten or more counts support this clonotype. V and J are TRBV2 and TRBJ2-3; maybe TRBD2 (5 bases). The germline V and J ends were trimmed by 3 bases and 0 bases, with 10 bases remaining between them. Per the germline V gene, CDR1 is SNHLY and CDR2 is FYNNEI. The CDR3 length is 15 residues. CDR3 nucleotides: TGTGCCAGCAGTGACAGCGGTTCTAGCACAGATACGCAGTATTTT. Translation gives CASSDSGSSTDTQYF.

The table lists this clonotype with many counts. This rearrangement joins TRBV12-3 or TRBV12-4 to TRBJ1-1; D is uncertain. There are 13 residues in the CDR3. The V end lost 2 bases, the J end lost 4 bases, and 8 bases lay between the germline ends. Here the CDR3 reads CASSLPGFTEAFF. For the CDR3, the DNA is TGTGCCAGCAGTTTACCGGGATTCACTGAAGCTTTCTTT.

The rearrangement links TRBV5-1 to TRBJ2-5, with D maybe TRBD1 (5 bases). The CDR3 is 14 residues long. V lost 4 bases, J lost 4 bases, and 14 bases lay in between. Germline CDR1 reads SGHRS; CDR2 reads YFSETQ. The CDR3 protein is CASSQGRAGETQYF. The CDR3 DNA sequence: TGCGCCAGCAGCCAGGGCAGGGCAGGAGAGACCCAGTACTTC.

This clonotype occurred many times. The genes are TRBV5-1 and TRBJ2-3; a weak D match, TRBD2 (6 bases). This CDR3 has 15 amino acids. Trimming took 5 bases from V and 4 from J, leaving 17 bases between them. From germline, CDR1 is SGHRS and CDR2 YFSETQ. The CDR3 here is CASSTVTGEADTQYF. DNA for the CDR3: TGCGCCAGCAGTACCGTAACGGGAGAGGCAGATACGCAGTATTTT.

The rearrangement joins TRBV28 to TRBJ2-1; weak D call: TRBD2 (5 bases). The V gene's germline CDR1 is MDHEN and CDR2 SYDVKM. The CDR3 length is 15 residues. V shed 3 bases and J shed 4 bases, with 13 bases lying between them. The CDR3 nucleotides are TGTGCCAGCAGTTTGTCCTCCGGGGAGTACAATGAGCAGTTCTTC. Translation: CASSLSSGEYNEQFF. The full variable domain, with the rest looked up from reference TRBV28 and TRBJ2-1, is DVKVTQSSRYLVKRTGEKVFLECVQDMDHENMFWYRQDPGLGLRLIYFSYDVKMKEKGDIPEGYSVSREKKERFSLILESASTNQTSMYLCASSLSSGEYNEQFFGPGTRLTVL.

This clonotype was seen repeatedly, ten times or more. The rearrangement uses TRBV12-3 or TRBV12-4 and TRBJ2-3; TRBD2 is a possible D gene (5 bases). The CDR3 has 13 amino acids. With 5 bases removed from V and 8 bases from J, the gap between germline ends came to 14 bases. The CDR3 DNA follows: TGTGCCAGCAGTGAGGGTGGACTCCGTACGCAGTATTTT. Translated, it gives CASSEGGLRTQYF.

This clonotype was detected ten times or more. The chain is built from TRBV11-2 and TRBJ2-1; no clear D. CDR1 is SGHAT and CDR2 is FQNNGV in the germline V gene. Between the trimmed V and J ends, which lost 4 bases and 1 base, there was a span of 5 bases. The CDR3 has 13 residues. This CDR3 is CASSSYSYNEQFF. DNA for the CDR3: TGTGCCAGCAGCTCTTATTCCTACAATGAGCAGTTCTTC.

The chain recombines TRBV3-1 with TRBJ2-1; the D gene could be TRBD1 or TRBD2 (5 bases each). Trimming removed 2 bases at V and 7 bases at J, with 9 bases between. Per the germline V gene, CDR1 is LGHDT and CDR2 is YNNKEL (reference sequence). The CDR3 is made up of 13 amino acids. The CDR3 DNA reads as TGTGCCAGCAGCCAATATGAGGGGAATGAGCAGTTCTTC. Amino acid sequence: CASSQYEGNEQFF.